Detailed here is one TCR beta chain. It lacks a known antigen. No base quality information exists; no much larger clone differs at one position. The library was obtained by the immunoSEQ multiplex PCR assay. The multiplex PCR relied on a mix of 60 forward primers for TCR Vbeta segments and 13 reverse primers for TCR Jbeta segments. The CDR3 region of rearranged TCR beta genes was amplified from genomic DNA with a multiplex PCR assay. The Illumina HiSeq System was used to sequence the amplified TCR beta libraries as 87-base-pair reads. For the original study's pipeline: In a later analysis, about 80 million unique TCR beta chains were counted across the 650 to 750 repertoires, and approximately 11 million of these chains were shared by at least two donors. Raw reads were error-corrected and collapsed into unique sequences with a nearest-neighbor algorithm that merged closely related sequences to remove PCR and sequencing errors. V, D and J gene segments were assigned by aligning CDR3 sequences to IMGT reference sequences. For a sequence to be retained, at least a six-nucleotide match to both a V gene segment and a J gene segment was required. Rearrangements were classified as productive when the CDR3 lacked stop codons and remained in frame with V and J, and all other rearrangements were classified as non-productive. CDR3 was defined according to IMGT convention as the region running from the second conserved V-encoded cysteine to the conserved J-encoded phenylalanine. The earlier analysis of about 610 of the donors excluded any sequence lacking an unambiguous match to a single V gene segment. In an earlier analysis of about 590 of the donors, a V segment was called functional when productive rearrangements were above 56.7%, and segregating when the standard deviation between donors exceeded 5%. A statistical classification framework was developed to diagnose cytomegalovirus status using the catalog of TCR beta chain sequences. A later analysis assigned V and J genes by comparing TCR nucleotide sequences with IMGT/GENE-DB human TR gene sequences. Using the TCRdist pipeline, a later analysis assigned CDR3 sequences along with most-parsimonious VDJ recombination scenarios. A later analysis defined each TCR beta chain by its CDR3 amino acid sequence plus V-gene family, and excluded reads lacking a unique V-gene family. A later analysis removed 592 highly shared, low-generation-probability nucleotide sequences to deal with suspected cross-contamination and a sequencing artifact. In a later analysis, a clonal expansion index was calculated for each public chain from normalized within-repertoire ranks of inferred template counts. In a later analysis, generation probabilities were computed with a VDJ recombination model fitted to out-of-frame rearrangements, and the resulting probabilities were checked against IGoR. A later analysis scored TCR-TCR, TCR-HLA and TCR-CMV co-occurrence with hypergeometric tests, applying a repertoire-size bias correction to TCR pairs. False discovery rates were estimated in a later analysis by permuting HLA or CMV assignments 20 times. In a later analysis, co-occurring TCRs were grouped using DBSCAN, with TCRdist sequence similarity added in when clustering inside HLA-allele-positive subsets. Repertoires with fewer than 30,000 or more than 120,000 public chains were left out of co-occurrence clustering, as were four to six repertoires with anomalous nucleotide sharing. TCRdb retrieved this table from immuneACCESS and kept in-frame rearrangements only. Not all clones are present; in checked studies, unresolved V genes account for under half, and no reason is known for the remainder. V and J calls plus clone size are reproduced from that table; the DNA served to infer D and trimming. The sample table holds more than 140,000 clones, of which around three fifths were seen once. Together, the top ten hold less than 3.5% of the sample.

This sample stems from a study of cytomegalovirus exposure and HLA in healthy donors (dated by TCRdb to 2017 to 2019). Turning to the overall study: In an earlier analysis of under 600 of the donors, around 300 Gb of sequence data and approximately 120 million unique TCR beta sequences from 150 million to 200 million T cells were reported. An early release covering roughly 580 HLA-typed donors comprised about 300 gigabases of sequencing data and 85 million or so unique TCR sequences. The genetic ancestry cluster associated with self-reported Caucasian donors included over 65% of the roughly 400 genotyped donors. The study aimed to test whether cataloging public T cell receptors could reveal signatures of past pathogen exposure. The T cell repertoires of several hundred subjects were profiled by immunosequencing and related to cytomegalovirus serostatus. Along with the approximately 650-subject first cohort, a separate validation cohort of over 90 different subjects was used. The study combined high-throughput TCR immunosequencing, statistical association of individual TCRs with disease status, and machine learning to predict cytomegalovirus infection status. A later analysis re-analyzed previously published TCR beta repertoires from 550 to 700 donors and added high-resolution HLA genotyping to study TCR occurrence patterns. Rather than using new phenotypic data, the later analysis identified candidate immune exposures from TCR beta sequences and from how often those sequences occurred across donors. An earlier analysis of several hundred of the donors applied high-throughput TCR beta sequencing to assess whether each TCR beta V gene segment acted as functional or pseudogenic. Donor age, sex, ethnicity and CMV serostatus were collected together with the repertoire data. A later genetic analysis took genome-wide SNP genotypes for about 55% of the 666 donors and used that subset as a discovery cohort. Every discovery cohort repertoire had been produced on one sequencing platform. Class I and class II HLA loci were covered by the typing at four-digit resolution. The number of donors typed differed by locus, with about 629-630 for A, B, C, DRB1 and DQB1, 522 for DQA1, 600 to 610 for DPA1, and approximately 470 for DPB1. Because of strong linkage in the cohort, five DR-DQ haplotypes were treated as single units for association and clustering. Among some 400 genotyped donors of the cohort, an average of approximately 240,000 unique TCR beta nucleotide sequences was sequenced per donor, of which roughly 17% were non-productive.

The cohort consisted of 666 healthy bone marrow donors. At the time of sampling, all cohort members were nominally healthy, though unrecorded immune exposures were likely present. The donor was CMV seropositive and belonged to the group of 250 to 300 seropositive cohort members. Each donor provided a peripheral blood sample, and peripheral blood mononuclear cells were used for TCR beta sequencing. The Qiagen DNeasy Blood Extraction Kit was used to extract genomic DNA from the blood cell samples. Study-wide findings and limitations: A later genetic analysis associated a missense DCLRE1C variant with V-gene and J-gene trimming of TCR beta chains, and an independent cohort replicated the association. Immune exposure information for the cohort was limited to CMV serostatus. A group of highly shared sequence variants was considered likely to be a technical artifact of the sequencing pipeline. Three of the identified cytomegalovirus-associated TCR beta chains were confirmed in vitro to be specific for cytomegalovirus antigens. When HLA alleles, especially DR and DQ, strongly co-occurred, attributing TCR associations to individual alleles was difficult. The presence/absence analyses assumed that sequencing depth was roughly uniform across donors, and that assumption may not be true. In an earlier analysis of approximately 590 of the donors, most TCR beta V segments appeared in productive rearrangements about 90% or about 30% of the time, broadly matching IMGT annotations. A total of fewer than 200 TCR beta chains were listed by the study as associated with cytomegalovirus. While some public TCRs were present in many individuals, most TCR sequences turned up only very rarely across donors. Some IMGT-functional V segments, including TRBV6-2 and TRBV6-3, could not be told apart with the 87-base-pair reads, so those segments were excluded. A later genetic analysis reported fewer N-insertions in productive TCRs among donors in an Asian-associated ancestry cluster than the roughly 690-donor mean. A later analysis found that TCR association rates varied across HLA loci, with DRB1 alleles showing the most associated TCRs and HLA-C alleles the fewest. HLA typing was unavailable for some donors at each locus, so association tests used only the typed subset. A further reported finding was that TCR beta sequences accurately predicted the HLA-A and HLA-B alleles for most subjects in the first cohort. The cohort was sequenced for TCR beta chains only, and without alpha or paired-chain data the features that could be detected were limited. According to the authors, the approach could potentially be generalized to other disease states and immunological phenotypes. The classifier was reported to diagnose cytomegalovirus status with high specificity and sensitivity in both the original and validation cohorts. Linkage disequilibrium might explain the correlated functional status among segregating V segments, but an unknown experimental factor could not be ruled out. Approximately 18 rarely observed V segments, including chromosome 9 orphons, were excluded from the earlier analysis of about 500 of the donors because counts were too low. A later analysis found that HLA-associated TCR beta chains were more clonally expanded and had lower generation probabilities than equally common non-associated chains. A later analysis associated about 17,000 TCR beta sequences with specific HLA alleles at a false discovery rate of 0.05. In a later analysis, most CMV-associated TCR beta chains were found to appear HLA-restricted, with HLA associations seemingly driven largely by CMV exposure. According to a later analysis, parvovirus B19, influenza, CMV and Epstein-Barr virus appeared linked to several top co-occurrence clusters.

The CDR3 goes from the cysteine to the phenylalanine over 13 residues. Here the CDR3 DNA is all that survives: 39 bases in frame from base 1. Trimming takes 2 bases from V and 4 bases from J, and the germline ends sit 9 bases apart. CDR1 is given as SGDLS and CDR2 as YYNGEE, both from the germline V gene. The chain employs TRBV9 and TRBJ1-2; the D gene is possibly TRBD1, with 5 bases matching. The sample consisted of PBMCs. This TCR was sampled from a young woman in good health and CMV-seropositive. CDR3 sequence: CASSVTGSYGYTF. In nucleotides, the sequence is TGTGCCAGCAGCGTTACAGGAAGCTATGGCTACACCTTC.